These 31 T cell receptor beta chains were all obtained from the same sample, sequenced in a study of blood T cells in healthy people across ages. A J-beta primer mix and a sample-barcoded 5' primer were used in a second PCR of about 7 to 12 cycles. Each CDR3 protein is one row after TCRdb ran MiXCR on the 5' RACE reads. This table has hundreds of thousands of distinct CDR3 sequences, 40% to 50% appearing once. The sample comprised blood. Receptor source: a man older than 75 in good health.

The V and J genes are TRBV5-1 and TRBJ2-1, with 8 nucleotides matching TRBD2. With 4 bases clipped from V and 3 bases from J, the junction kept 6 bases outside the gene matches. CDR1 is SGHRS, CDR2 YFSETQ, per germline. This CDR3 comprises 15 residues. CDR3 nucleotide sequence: TGCGCCAGCAGCCGGGGACTAGGGAACTACAATGAGCAGTTCTTC. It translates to CASSRGLGNYNEQFF.

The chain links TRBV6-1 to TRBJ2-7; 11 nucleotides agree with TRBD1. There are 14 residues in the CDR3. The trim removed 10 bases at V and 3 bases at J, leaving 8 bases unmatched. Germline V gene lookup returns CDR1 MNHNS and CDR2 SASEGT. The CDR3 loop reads CAISRGTGGYEQYF. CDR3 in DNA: TGTGCCATCTCACGCGGGACAGGGGGCTACGAGCAGTACTTC.

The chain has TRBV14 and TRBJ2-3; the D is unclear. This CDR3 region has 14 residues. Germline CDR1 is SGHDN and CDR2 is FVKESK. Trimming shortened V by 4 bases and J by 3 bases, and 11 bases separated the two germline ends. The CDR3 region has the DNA TGTGCCAGCAGCCTATCCTCCGGGACAGATACGCAGTATTTT. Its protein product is CASSLSSGTDTQYF.

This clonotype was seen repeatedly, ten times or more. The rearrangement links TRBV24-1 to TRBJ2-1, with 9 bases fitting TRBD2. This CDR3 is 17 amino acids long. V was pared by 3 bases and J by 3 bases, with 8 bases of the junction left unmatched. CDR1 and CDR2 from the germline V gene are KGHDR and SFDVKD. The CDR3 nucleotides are TGTGCCACCAGTGATAGCTTTGCGGGAGGGGGCTACAATGAGCAGTTCTTC. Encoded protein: CATSDSFAGGGYNEQFF.

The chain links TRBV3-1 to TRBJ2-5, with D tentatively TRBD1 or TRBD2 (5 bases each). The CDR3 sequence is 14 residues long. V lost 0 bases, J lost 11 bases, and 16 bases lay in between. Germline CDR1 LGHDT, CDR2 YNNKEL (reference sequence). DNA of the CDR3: TGTGCCAGCAGCCAAGACAGGGTATATGGCGGGCAGTACTTC. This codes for CASSQDRVYGGQYF.

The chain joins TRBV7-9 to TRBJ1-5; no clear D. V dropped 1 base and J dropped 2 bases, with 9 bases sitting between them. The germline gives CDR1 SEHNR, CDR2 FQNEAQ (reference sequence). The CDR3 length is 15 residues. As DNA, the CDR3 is TGTGCCAGCAGCTTAGAGGGTGGTGGCAATCAGCCCCAGCATTTT. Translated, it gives CASSLEGGGNQPQHF.

For the CDR3, the DNA is TGTGCCAGCAGCTTCGGGACAGGATTCTCCTCGGGCGAGCAGTACTTC. This translates into CASSFGTGFSSGEQYF. The chain carries TRBV5-6 and TRBJ2-5, with 8 bases identical to TRBD1. The J call may not be correct, given that the DNA end is closer to TRBJ2-7. Germline lookup yields CDR1 SGHDT and CDR2 YYEEEE. The CDR3 is 16 residues long.

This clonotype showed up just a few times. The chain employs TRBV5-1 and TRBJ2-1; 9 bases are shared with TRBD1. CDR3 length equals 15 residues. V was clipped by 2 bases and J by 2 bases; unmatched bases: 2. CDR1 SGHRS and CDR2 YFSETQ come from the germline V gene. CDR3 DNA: TGCGCCAGCAGCTTCGGACAGGGGACCTACAATGAGCAGTTCTTC. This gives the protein CASSFGQGTYNEQFF.

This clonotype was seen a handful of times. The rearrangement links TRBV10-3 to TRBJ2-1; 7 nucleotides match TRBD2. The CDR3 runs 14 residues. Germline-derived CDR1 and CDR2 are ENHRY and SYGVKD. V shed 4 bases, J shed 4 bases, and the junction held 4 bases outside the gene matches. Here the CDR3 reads CAISVAGVYNEQFF. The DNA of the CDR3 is TGTGCCATCAGTGTGGCGGGAGTTTACAATGAGCAGTTCTTC.

The CDR3 is CASSLDGLQPQHF. The CDR3 bases are TGTGCCAGCAGCTTAGATGGCCTTCAGCCCCAGCATTTT. The chain recombines TRBV7-2 with TRBJ1-5; D remains unclear. The CDR3 is made up of 13 amino acids. V lost 1 base and J lost 6, with 7 bases in between. The germline CDR1 and CDR2 sequences are SGHTA and FQGNSA.

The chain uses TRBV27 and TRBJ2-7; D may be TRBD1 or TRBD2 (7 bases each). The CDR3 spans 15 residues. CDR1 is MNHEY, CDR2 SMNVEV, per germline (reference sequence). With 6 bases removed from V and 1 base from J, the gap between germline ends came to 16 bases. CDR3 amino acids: CASRRGQGGSYEQYF. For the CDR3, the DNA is TGTGCCAGCAGAAGGGGGCAGGGGGGGTCCTACGAGCAGTACTTC.

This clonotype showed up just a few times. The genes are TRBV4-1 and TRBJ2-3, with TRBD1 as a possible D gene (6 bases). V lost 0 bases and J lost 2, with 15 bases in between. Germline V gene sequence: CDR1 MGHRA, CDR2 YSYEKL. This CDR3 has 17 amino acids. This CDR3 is CASSQDWRTEFTDTQYF. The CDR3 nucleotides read TGCGCCAGCAGCCAAGATTGGAGGACAGAGTTCACAGATACGCAGTATTTT.

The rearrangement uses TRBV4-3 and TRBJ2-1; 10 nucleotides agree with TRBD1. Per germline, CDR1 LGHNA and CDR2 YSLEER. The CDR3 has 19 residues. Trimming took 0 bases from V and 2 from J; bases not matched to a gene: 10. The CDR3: CASSQDGGGDRGTYNEQFF. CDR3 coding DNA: TGCGCCAGCAGCCAAGATGGAGGGGGGGACAGGGGAACCTACAATGAGCAGTTCTTC.

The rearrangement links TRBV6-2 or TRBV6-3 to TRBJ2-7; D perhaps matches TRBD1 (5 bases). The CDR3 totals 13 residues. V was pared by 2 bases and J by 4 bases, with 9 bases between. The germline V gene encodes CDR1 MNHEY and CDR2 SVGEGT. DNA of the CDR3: TGTGCCAGCAGTTACGGTTGGACATACGAGCAGTACTTC. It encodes CASSYGWTYEQYF.

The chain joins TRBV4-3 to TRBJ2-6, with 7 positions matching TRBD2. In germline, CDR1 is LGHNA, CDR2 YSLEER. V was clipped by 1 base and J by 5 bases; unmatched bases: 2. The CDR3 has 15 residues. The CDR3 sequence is CASSQAGGWANVLTF. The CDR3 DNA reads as TGCGCCAGCAGCCAAGCGGGAGGCTGGGCCAACGTCCTGACTTTC.

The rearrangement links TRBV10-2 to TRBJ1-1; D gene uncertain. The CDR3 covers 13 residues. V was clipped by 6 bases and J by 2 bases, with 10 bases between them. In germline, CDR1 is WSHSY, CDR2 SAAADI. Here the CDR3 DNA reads TGCGCCAGCAGACCCGACTACAACACTGAAGCTTTCTTT. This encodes CASRPDYNTEAFF.

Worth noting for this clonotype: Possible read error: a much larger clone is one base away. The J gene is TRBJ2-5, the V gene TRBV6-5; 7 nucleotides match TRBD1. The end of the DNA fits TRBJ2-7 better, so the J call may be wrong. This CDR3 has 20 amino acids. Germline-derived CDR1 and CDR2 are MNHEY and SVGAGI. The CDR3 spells CASSSSAYLRDRASSYEQYF. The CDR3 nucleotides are TGTGCCAGCAGTTCCTCCGCATACCTCCGCGACAGGGCCAGTTCCTACGAGCAGTACTTC.

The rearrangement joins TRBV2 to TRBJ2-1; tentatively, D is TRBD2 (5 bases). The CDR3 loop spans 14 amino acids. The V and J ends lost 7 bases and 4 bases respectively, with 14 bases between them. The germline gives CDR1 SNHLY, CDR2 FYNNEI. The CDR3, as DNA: TGTGCCAGCAATCTGCGAGGGAGTTACAATGAGCAGTTCTTC. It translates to CASNLRGSYNEQFF.

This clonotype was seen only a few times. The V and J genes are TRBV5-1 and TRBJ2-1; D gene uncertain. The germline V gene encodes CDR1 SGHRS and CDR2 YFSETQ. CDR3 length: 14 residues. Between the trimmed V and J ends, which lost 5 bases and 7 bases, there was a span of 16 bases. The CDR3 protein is CASRSQRTRNEQFF. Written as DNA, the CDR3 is TGCGCCAGCAGAAGTCAACGGACCAGAAATGAGCAGTTCTTC.

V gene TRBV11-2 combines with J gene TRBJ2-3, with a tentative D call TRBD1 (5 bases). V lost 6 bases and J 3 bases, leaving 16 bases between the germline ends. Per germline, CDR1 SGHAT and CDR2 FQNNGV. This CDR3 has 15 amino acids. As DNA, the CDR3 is TGTGCCAGCAGTTTCGCCGACAGAGTTACAGATACGCAGTATTTT. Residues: CASSFADRVTDTQYF.

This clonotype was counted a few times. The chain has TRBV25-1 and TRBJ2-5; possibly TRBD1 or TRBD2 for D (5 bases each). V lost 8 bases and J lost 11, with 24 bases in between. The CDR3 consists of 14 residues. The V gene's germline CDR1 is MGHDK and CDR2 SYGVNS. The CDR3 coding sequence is TGTGCCAGCGAGAAACAGGACGGTCGGGGAGAGCAGTACTTC. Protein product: CASEKQDGRGEQYF.

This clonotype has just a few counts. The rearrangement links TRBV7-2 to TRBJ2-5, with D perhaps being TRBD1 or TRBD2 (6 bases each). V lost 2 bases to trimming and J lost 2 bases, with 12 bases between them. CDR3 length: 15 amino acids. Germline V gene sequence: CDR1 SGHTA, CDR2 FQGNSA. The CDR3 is CASSLSGGPQETQYF. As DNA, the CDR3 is TGTGCCAGCAGCTTATCCGGGGGCCCTCAAGAGACCCAGTACTTC.

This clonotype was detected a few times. The DNA for the CDR3 is TGTGCCAATGATCGAATCTCTGGGGCCAACGTCCTGACTTTC. It codes for CANDRISGANVLTF. V usage is TRBV7-2 and J usage is TRBJ2-6; no firm D call. Looked up from germline, CDR1 is SGHTA and CDR2 is FQGNSA. The CDR3 contains 14 residues. V lost 10 bases and J lost 0, with 10 bases in between.

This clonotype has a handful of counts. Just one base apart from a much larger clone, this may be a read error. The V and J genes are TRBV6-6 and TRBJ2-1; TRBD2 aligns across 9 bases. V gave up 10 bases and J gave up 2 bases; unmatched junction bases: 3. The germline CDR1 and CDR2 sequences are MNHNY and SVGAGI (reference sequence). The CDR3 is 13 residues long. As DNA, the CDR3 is TGTGCCACCGCTAGCGGGGCCTACAATGAGCAGTTCTTC. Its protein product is CATASGAYNEQFF.

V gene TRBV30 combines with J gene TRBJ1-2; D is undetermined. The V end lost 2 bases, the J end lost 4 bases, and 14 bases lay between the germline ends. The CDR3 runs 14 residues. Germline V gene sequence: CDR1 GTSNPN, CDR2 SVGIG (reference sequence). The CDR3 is CAWSRRRHRYGYTF. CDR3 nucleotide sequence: TGTGCCTGGAGTCGGCGGAGGCACCGCTATGGCTACACCTTC.

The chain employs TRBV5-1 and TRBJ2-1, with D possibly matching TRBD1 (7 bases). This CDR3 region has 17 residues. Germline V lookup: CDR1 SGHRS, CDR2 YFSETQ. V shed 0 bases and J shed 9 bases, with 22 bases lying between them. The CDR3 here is CASSLAINRGGGGEQFF. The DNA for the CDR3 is TGCGCCAGCAGCTTGGCCATCAACAGGGGAGGTGGAGGTGAGCAGTTCTTC.

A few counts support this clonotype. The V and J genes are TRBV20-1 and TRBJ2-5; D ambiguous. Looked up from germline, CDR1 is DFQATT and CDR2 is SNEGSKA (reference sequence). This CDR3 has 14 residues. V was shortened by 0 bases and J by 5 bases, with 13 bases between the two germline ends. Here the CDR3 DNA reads TGCAGTGCTAGAGATAAGAAGACGAGGGAGACCCAGTACTTC. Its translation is CSARDKKTRETQYF.

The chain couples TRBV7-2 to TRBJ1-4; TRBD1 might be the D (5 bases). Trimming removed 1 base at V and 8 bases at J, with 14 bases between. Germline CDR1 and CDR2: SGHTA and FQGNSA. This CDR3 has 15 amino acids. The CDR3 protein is CASSLGDQRGEKLFF. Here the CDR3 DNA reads TGTGCCAGCAGCTTAGGGGACCAGCGGGGGGAAAAACTGTTTTTT.

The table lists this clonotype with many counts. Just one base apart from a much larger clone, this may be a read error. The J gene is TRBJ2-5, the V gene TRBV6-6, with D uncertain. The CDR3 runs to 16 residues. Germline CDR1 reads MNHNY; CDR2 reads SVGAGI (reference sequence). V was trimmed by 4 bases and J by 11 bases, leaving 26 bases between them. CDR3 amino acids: CASSFPWGSGPTEQYF. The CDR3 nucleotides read TGTGCCAGCAGTTTCCCTTGGGGTTCCGGACCCACTGAGCAGTACTTC.

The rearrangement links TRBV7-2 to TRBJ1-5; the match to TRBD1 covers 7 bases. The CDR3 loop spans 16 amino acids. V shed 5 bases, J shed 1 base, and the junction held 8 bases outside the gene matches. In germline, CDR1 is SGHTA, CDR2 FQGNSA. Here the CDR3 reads CASSIGGTASNQPQHF. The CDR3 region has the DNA TGTGCCAGCAGCATAGGGGGGACAGCCAGCAATCAGCCCCAGCATTTT.

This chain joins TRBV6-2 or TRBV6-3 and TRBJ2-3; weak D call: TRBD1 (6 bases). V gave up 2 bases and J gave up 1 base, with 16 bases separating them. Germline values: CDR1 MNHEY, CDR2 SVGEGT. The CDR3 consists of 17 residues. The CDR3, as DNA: TGTGCCAGCAGTTACCCGCGCCACAGGGTCGGCACAGATACGCAGTATTTT. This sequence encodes CASSYPRHRVGTDTQYF.